This record covers a single T cell receptor beta chain. The antigen is undetermined. The entry originates in a study of cytomegalovirus exposure and HLA in healthy donors. The CDR3 contains 14 residues. The V gene's germline CDR1 is GTSNPN and CDR2 SVGIG (reference sequence). V gave up 3 bases and J gave up 11 bases; unmatched junction bases: 11. General study results and limits: A later examination showed that TCR association rates differed by HLA locus, with DRB1 most and HLA-C fewest. TCR sequences were mostly rare, though some public TCRs occurred in many donors.

The PCR employed 60 Vbeta primers together with 13 Jbeta primers. Sequenced by immunoSEQ multiplex PCR; TCRdb stores in-frame clones only, minus some. The repertoire holds 150,000 to 200,000 clones, roughly 83% seen once, with more than 1% in the top ten. The sequence derives from a boy between 2 and 15 years old in good health and CMV-seronegative. The sequenced sample consisted of PBMCs. This chain uses TRBV30 with TRBJ1-3; 9 nucleotides line up with TRBD1. As DNA, the CDR3 is TGTGCCTGGAGCGAGTTCGGGACAGGGACATCCATATATTTT. This sequence encodes CAWSEFGTGTSIYF.